This T cell receptor (beta chain) was documented in a study of shared clonotypes between healthy human individuals. On this clone itself: Its cognate antigen is unknown.

General observations from the study: Non-shared clonotypes displayed generation probabilities falling below those of clonotypes present in all four donors.

Terminally differentiated effector memory CD45RA+ cells were excluded from the naive CD8 cells, which were CD45RO-negative and positively selected for CCR7. Nashville, Tennessee was home to all donors, each a Caucasian adult. Sorted-subset replicate PCRs used approximately 200 ng of genomic DNA. This amount corresponded to about 30,000 T cell genomes. Assay: immunoSEQ multiplex PCR; the TCRdb copy retains only in-frame clones and omits some. The sample has roughly 810,000 clones, around 96% seen once; the top ten hold under 0.3%. This sequence originates from a man under 40 in good health. Specimen: naive CD8+ T cells sorted from blood.

This CDR3 is CASSLASGREKLFF. CDR3 sequence (DNA): TGTGCCAGCAGCTTAGCTTCAGGTCGGGAAAAACTGTTTTTT. The chain employs TRBV7-9 and TRBJ1-4; D is unresolved. From germline, CDR1 is SEHNR and CDR2 FQNEAQ (reference sequence). This CDR3 spans 14 amino acids. V dropped 0 bases and J dropped 8 bases, with 10 bases sitting between them.